This T cell receptor (beta chain) appears in the sequencing data of a study of blood T cell repertoires in COVID-19 (dated by TCRdb to the early 2020s). Study-level background: Samples covering the acute and convalescent phases of COVID-19 were provided by collaborators in the United States, Italy and Spain. The samples were drawn from two sources: the first 160 participants of the ongoing ImmuneRACE study, and 1,000 to 1,500 subjects contributed by 6 global collaborators. Deeply sampled blood TCRbeta repertoires from subjects exposed to, actively infected with, or recovered from COVID-19 were included in the dataset. The prospective study material was composed of cDNA or gDNA derived from T cells, B-cell-depleted T cells, or PBMCs. Nearly every sample came with metadata listing a de-identified subject ID, COVID-19 status, age in years and sex. The repertoires were made available in a free public database intended to serve as a resource for research on the immune response to SARS-CoV-2. Where available, HLA class I and class II types were obtained from metadata supplied by the sample provider rather than from assay-based typing.

The immunoSEQ Assay, a bias-controlled multiplex PCR, was used to amplify TCRbeta CDR3 regions from genomic DNA. Per the source publication's procedure: The number of nucleated cells in each sample was estimated by amplification of reference gene primers within the assay. Sequence reads were collapsed and filtered to measure the absolute abundance of every unique TCRbeta CDR3 rearrangement. For each sample, productive Simpson clonality was calculated as the square root of Simpson's diversity index over productive rearrangements. TCRdb stores this immuneACCESS table with in-frame sequences only. Part of the clones is absent; in the studies checked, under half of the shortfall reflects unresolved V genes, and no reason is known for the rest. Clone size and V and J calls were adopted from that table, with D and trimming inferred from the DNA. Counted in this sample were 70,000 to 95,000 clones; 80% to 90% of them appeared once. The ten largest clones take up less than 3.5% of the sample.

At one collaborating source in Seattle, patients were enrolled during active infection and were followed longitudinally through the course of disease. The collaborating institutions used their own protocols to collect whole blood in K2EDTA tubes. For TCRbeta analysis, collaborators shipped samples as frozen whole blood, isolated PBMCs, or DNA extracted from either of those sample types. In regard to this clone: Its antigen is still unknown. No much larger clonotype is one base removed from it; base qualities were not supplied.

Paper-wide results and their limitations: The quantity of clinical and demographic metadata differed by source and by participant and was supplied without curation.

CDR1 SGHKS and CDR2 YYEKEE were looked up in the germline V gene (reference sequence). The CDR3, cysteine through phenylalanine, is 16 amino acids long. Only CDR3 DNA is held: 48 bases, read in frame from base 1. V is trimmed back by 4 bases and J by 8 bases, and the junction contains 9 bases that no gene match accounts for. This clonotype was sampled from a man in his fifties or sixties with COVID-19, enrolled during active disease. The rearrangement combines TRBV5-5 with TRBJ2-1; TRBD2 matches 13 bases in the middle. The specimen sequenced was peripheral blood. The DNA sequence reads TGTGCCAGCAGCCCCTCCGGGACTAGCGGGGTGTATGAGCAGTTCTTC. Translation gives CASSPSGTSGVYEQFF.